This is a list of T cell receptor beta chains from one sample in a study of blood T cell repertoires in COVID-19. The assay was immunoSEQ multiplex PCR, and TCRdb's table has in-frame clones only and misses some. The sample lists a few hundred thousand clones; 70% to 90% were seen once. Material for sequencing was peripheral blood. These receptors were taken from a woman in her 50s with acute or convalescent COVID-19. Each CDR3 is given without its conserved first and last residue. The order of the fields is V gene, D gene, CDR3 protein. A D gene is named only where the DNA matches it firmly.

TRBV7-2,TRBD2,ASSRGLASTDTQY
TRBV7-8,TRBD2,ASSHHERPSGEETQY
TRBV24-1,TRBD1,ATSDPWTGNYGYT
TRBV3-1/TRBV3-2,NA,ASSHWGGNTEAF
TRBV7-9,TRBD1,ASSSGQAYT
TRBV5-1,TRBD1,ASSLTRRDRALERTGELF
TRBV5-1,TRBD1,ASSFGPPGQASYEQY
TRBV7-2,TRBD2,ASSFRSGTSYNEQF
TRBV6-2/TRBV6-3,NA,ASSYPGRNTGELF
TRBV4-3,NA,ASSQGGPLGLVTQF
TRBV5-1,NA,ASSIGGDYGYT
TRBV18,NA,ASSLSTGLTEAF
TRBV27,NA,ASSQGLGTYGYT
TRBV10-3,NA,AISWRGLYNEQF
TRBV6-5,NA,ASSHTTSYNSPLH
TRBV19,NA,ASSVLAARGPTDTQY
TRBV29-1,TRBD1,SVGRQGYEQY
TRBV6-2/TRBV6-3,NA,ASSQLDTAYEQY
TRBV5-1,TRBD1,ASSLAGQGDQPQH
TRBV19,TRBD1,ASIGTGGNQPQH
TRBV6-2/TRBV6-3,NA,ASSIPPTSIYEQY
TRBV27,NA,ASSLGGSLYGYT
TRBV5-1,NA,ASSLETEYYT
TRBV3-1/TRBV3-2,NA,ASSQIGEGPQH
TRBV25-1,NA,ASSESGGIGANYGYT
TRBV19,NA,ASSTIQGSGEKLF
TRBV5-6,TRBD2,ASSFRGLAQQDTQY
TRBV6-2/TRBV6-3,TRBD1,ASSYTRQGLDQPQH
TRBV6-6,NA,ASSQASTQPQH
TRBV18,NA,ASSSTGTHQPQH
TRBV6-5,NA,ASSLGPRGVGKLF
TRBV5-5,TRBD1,ASSHRTGRGNTIY
TRBV5-6,TRBD1,ASSQTGDQPQH
TRBV6-5,TRBD1,ASRGTATDTQY
TRBV7-9,NA,ASSLGEPISGNTIY
TRBV20-1,NA,SARASYEQY
TRBV5-1,TRBD1,ASSSGFTGVNTEAF
TRBV5-1,NA,ASSSLSGRGDGYT
TRBV7-6,NA,ASSQMDSTYGNTIY
TRBV19,NA,ASSLAGLDRYNEQF
TRBV12-3/TRBV12-4,NA,ASSLTREKLF
TRBV5-1,NA,ASSNPRSEQF
TRBV11-2,NA,ASSPGFMNTEAF
TRBV5-1,TRBD2,ASGRSGLAGVNEQF
TRBV5-8,TRBD1,ASRTGQGKSNEQF
TRBV5-1,NA,ASSPIPSSYNEQF
TRBV7-9,NA,ASSRLAGDEQY
TRBV19,TRBD1,ASQGAGETQY
TRBV5-6,TRBD1,ASSLVGTGGGHEQY
TRBV2,TRBD1,ASGSGTGGNEQF
TRBV7-2,NA,ASSLRGGNQPQH
TRBV6-5,NA,ASSYGRRGYTQY
TRBV5-1,TRBD2,ASSLGLAGEQF
TRBV19,NA,ASNHGDSPLH
TRBV9,NA,ASSITGGGGETQY